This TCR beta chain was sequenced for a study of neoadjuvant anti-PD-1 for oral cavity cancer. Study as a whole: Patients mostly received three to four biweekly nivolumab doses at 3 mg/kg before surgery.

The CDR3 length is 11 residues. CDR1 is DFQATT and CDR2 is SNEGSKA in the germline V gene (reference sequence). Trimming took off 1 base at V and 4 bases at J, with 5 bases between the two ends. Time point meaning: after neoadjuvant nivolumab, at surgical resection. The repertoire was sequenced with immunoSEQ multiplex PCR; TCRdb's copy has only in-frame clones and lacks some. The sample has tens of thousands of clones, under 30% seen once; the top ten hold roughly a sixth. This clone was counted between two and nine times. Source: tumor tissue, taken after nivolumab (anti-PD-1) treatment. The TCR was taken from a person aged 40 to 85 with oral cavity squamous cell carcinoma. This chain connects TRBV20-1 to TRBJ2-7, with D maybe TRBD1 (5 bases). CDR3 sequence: CSARGQYEQYF. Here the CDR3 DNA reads TGCAGTGCTAGAGGACAGTACGAGCAGTACTTC.